These 32 T cell receptor beta chains were sequenced from one sample in a study of shared clonotypes between healthy human individuals. CD45RO-negative, CCR7-selected cells formed the naive CD8 fraction, which excluded terminally differentiated effector memory CD45RA+ cells. Sequenced by immunoSEQ multiplex PCR; TCRdb stores in-frame clones only, minus some. The sample includes some 2 million clones, 85% to 95% of them seen just once. Material: naive CD8+ T cells sorted from blood. The receptors derive from a man younger than 30 in good health.

J is TRBJ2-3 and V is TRBV28, with D uncertain. Looked up from germline, CDR1 is MDHEN and CDR2 is SYDVKM. CDR3 length: 12 residues. V was shortened by 5 bases and J by 4 bases, with 7 bases between the two germline ends. The CDR3 DNA follows: TGTGCCAGCAGTCGGATCCCAGATACGCAGTATTTT. This gives the protein CASSRIPDTQYF.

This chain connects TRBV27 to TRBJ2-3; 8 bases are shared with TRBD2. The CDR3 sequence is 14 residues long. The ends lost 4 bases at V and 4 bases at J; junction bases unmatched: 4. CDR1 is MNHEY and CDR2 is SMNVEV in the germline V gene (reference sequence). CDR3 coding DNA: TGTGCCAGCAGTTCGGGACTAGTACCAGATACGCAGTATTTT. Its protein is CASSSGLVPDTQYF.

V gene TRBV19 combines with J gene TRBJ2-1, with 11 nucleotides matching TRBD2. With V trimmed by 3 bases and J by 7 bases, 5 bases remained unmatched. The CDR3 is made up of 15 amino acids. From germline, CDR1 is LNHDA and CDR2 SQIVND (reference sequence). The CDR3 loop reads CASSISGGARNEQFF. CDR3 bases: TGTGCCAGTAGTATTAGCGGGGGGGCCCGGAATGAGCAGTTCTTC. The variable domain in full, completed from reference TRBV19 and TRBJ2-1, reads DGGITQSPKYLFRKEGQNVTLSCEQNLNHDAMYWYRQDPGQGLRLIYYSQIVNDFQKGDIAEGYSVSREKKESFPLTVTSAQKNPTAFYLCASSISGGARNEQFFGPGTRLTVL.

In this sample, this clone turned up once. The gene calls are TRBV10-2 and TRBJ2-1, with 12 bases matching TRBD2. From germline, CDR1 is WSHSY and CDR2 SAAADI. The J segment lost 10 bases and the V segment lost 0 bases, leaving 10 bases of the junction unmatched. This CDR3 is built from 17 residues. The CDR3, as DNA: TGCGCCAGCAGTGAGTCTGGTTTGCTAGCGGGGGGGCAAGAGCAGTTCTTC. Translation: CASSESGLLAGGQEQFF.

The genes are TRBV19 and TRBJ2-1; 8 bases fit TRBD2. The CDR3 runs 13 residues. The germline CDR1 and CDR2 sequences are LNHDA and SQIVND (reference sequence). V lost 7 bases and J lost 4; bases outside the gene matches: 3. The CDR3 reads CASNGLAYNEQFF. CDR3 nucleotide sequence: TGTGCCAGTAATGGACTAGCTTACAATGAGCAGTTCTTC.

The chain employs TRBV30 and TRBJ2-7; tentative D call: TRBD2 (6 bases). Germline V gives CDR1 GTSNPN, CDR2 SVGIG (reference sequence). Trimming shortened V by 0 bases and J by 5 bases, and 14 bases separated the two germline ends. The CDR3 runs to 14 residues. CDR3 amino acids: CAWSVLEGSDEQYF. As DNA, the CDR3 is TGTGCCTGGAGTGTACTGGAGGGTTCGGACGAGCAGTACTTC.

This clone was detected once. V is TRBV11-1 and J is TRBJ2-7; no definite D call. CDR1 is SGHAT and CDR2 is FQDESV in the germline V gene (reference sequence). V was pared by 4 bases and J by 3 bases, with 10 bases between. The CDR3 has 13 residues. CDR3 sequence: CASSWARYYEQYF. Written as DNA, the CDR3 is TGTGCCAGCAGCTGGGCTCGTTACTACGAGCAGTACTTC.

This clone occurred once. The chain has TRBV5-1 and TRBJ2-2, with 12 nucleotides matching TRBD2. CDR3 length equals 16 residues. Germline V gene data show CDR1 as SGHRS and CDR2 as YFSETQ. The V gene end was trimmed by 3 bases and the J gene end by 4 bases; junction bases not matched to a gene: 4. CDR3 in amino acids: CASSSRLAGVTGELFF. CDR3 nucleotides: TGCGCCAGCAGCTCCAGACTAGCGGGGGTCACCGGGGAGCTGTTTTTT.

This CDR3 reads CAPRGGDRLNQETQYF. DNA of the CDR3: TGTGCCCCAAGGGGGGGGGACAGGTTAAACCAAGAGACCCAGTACTTC. J is TRBJ2-5 and V is TRBV21-1; the table assigns TRBD1, which was not confirmed against the DNA. TRBV21-1 has pseudogene status. CDR3 length: 16 amino acids.

The table lists this clone with a count of one. V gene TRBV4-1 combines with J gene TRBJ2-3, with no clear D. The CDR3 has 16 amino acids. Germline V lookup: CDR1 MGHRA, CDR2 YSYEKL. V was clipped by 0 bases and J by 6 bases, with 16 bases between them. In DNA form, the CDR3 reads TGCGCCAGCAGCCAAGAACCTGTTGGAGATAGCGATACGCAGTATTTT. Its protein is CASSQEPVGDSDTQYF.

The chain has TRBV7-3 and TRBJ1-1; maybe TRBD1 (6 bases). The CDR3 has 20 residues. Germline V gene lookup returns CDR1 SGHTA and CDR2 FQGTGA. V was shortened by 0 bases and J by 0 bases, with 23 bases between the two germline ends. CDR3 coding DNA: TGTGCCAGCAGCTTAACCGAAGGACAGAGGAGTTTCAGGTTGAACACTGAAGCTTTCTTT. Protein: CASSLTEGQRSFRLNTEAFF. Together with reference TRBV7-3 and TRBJ1-1, the CDR3 gives the full variable domain: GAGVSQTPSNKVTEKGKYVELRCDPISGHTALYWYRQSLGQGPEFLIYFQGTGAADDSGLPNDRFFAVRPEGSVSTLKIQRTERGDSAVYLCASSLTEGQRSFRLNTEAFFGQGTRLTVV.

Concerning this clone itself: The same CDR3 arises from other DNA sequences in this sample as well. The chain couples TRBV30 to TRBJ1-1, with D tentatively TRBD1 (6 bases). This CDR3 spans 12 amino acids. The germline V and J ends were trimmed by 0 bases and 5 bases, with 7 bases remaining between them. Germline V lookup: CDR1 GTSNPN, CDR2 SVGIG (reference sequence). The CDR3 sequence is CAWSVTGTEAFF. For the CDR3, the DNA is TGTGCCTGGAGTGTTACAGGGACTGAAGCTTTCTTT.

This clone showed up just once. The V and J genes are TRBV4-1 and TRBJ2-1; D may be TRBD1 (6 bases). Germline V CDR1 and CDR2: MGHRA, YSYEKL. The CDR3 has 13 residues. Trimming took off 1 base at V and 9 bases at J, with 10 bases between the two ends. The CDR3 coding sequence is TGCGCCAGCAGCCAAGTTGGGGGCGGTGAGCAGTTCTTC. It translates to CASSQVGGGEQFF.

V is TRBV10-2 and J is TRBJ1-5; D not resolved. Per the germline V gene, CDR1 is WSHSY and CDR2 is SAAADI. The CDR3 has 13 residues. V dropped 10 bases and J dropped 2 bases, with 12 bases sitting between them. The DNA of the CDR3 is TGCGCCACCTCCCCAAGCGGCAATCAGCCCCAGCATTTT. It specifies CATSPSGNQPQHF.

V is TRBV11-3 and J is TRBJ2-7; the D gene is possibly TRBD2 (6 bases). The CDR3 is 15 amino acids. Germline CDR1 reads SGHNT; CDR2 reads YENEEA. The V end lost 5 bases, the J end lost 5 bases, and 19 bases lay between the germline ends. In nucleotides, the CDR3 is TGTGCCAGCAGCCCCTCCCCGGGGGAGATGGACGAGCAGTACTTC. It yields the protein CASSPSPGEMDEQYF.

In its sample, this clone was seen once. The chain combines TRBV30 with TRBJ2-1; 8 nucleotides agree with TRBD1. Germline trimming cut 3 bases from V and 8 bases from J; bases unmatched to any gene: 6. The CDR3 runs to 13 residues. CDR1 is GTSNPN and CDR2 is SVGIG in the germline V gene (reference sequence). The DNA of the CDR3 is TGTGCCTGGAGCCGACAGGGGTGGGATGAGCAGTTCTTC. Protein sequence: CAWSRQGWDEQFF.

With respect to this clone: Other DNA sequences of this sample code for an identical CDR3. J is TRBJ2-7 and V is TRBV29-1, with 7 positions matching TRBD1. The CDR3 is made up of 12 amino acids. Per the germline V gene, CDR1 is SQVTM and CDR2 is ANQGSEA. Unmatched junction bases numbered 2, after V lost 4 bases and J lost 2 bases. The CDR3 nucleotides read TGCAGCGTTGGACAGGGAACCTACGAGCAGTACTTC. This gives the protein CSVGQGTYEQYF.

The gene calls are TRBV28 and TRBJ2-7, with 7 bases identical to TRBD2. The germline V gene has CDR1 MDHEN and CDR2 SYDVKM. V dropped 6 bases and J dropped 2; count of bases not matched to a gene: 7. This CDR3 spans 14 amino acids. Here the CDR3 reads CASRSGGEAYEQYF. CDR3 nucleotide sequence: TGTGCCAGCAGGTCGGGAGGAGAAGCCTACGAGCAGTACTTC.

The chain is built from TRBV11-2 and TRBJ2-5; TRBD2 aligns across 14 bases. V dropped 0 bases and J dropped 5; count of bases not matched to a gene: 11. CDR3 size: 19 residues. CDR1 and CDR2 from the germline V gene are SGHAT and FQNNGV. CDR3 coding DNA: TGTGCCAGCAGCTTAGATGGGACTAGCGGGAGTTGGGGTCGGGAGACCCAGTACTTC. Translating it yields CASSLDGTSGSWGRETQYF.

With regard to this clone: The sample carries other DNA sequences with the same CDR3. The rearrangement links TRBV5-4 to TRBJ2-7; D may be TRBD1 or TRBD2 (5 bases each). This CDR3 is built from 14 residues. With 3 bases removed from V and 1 base from J, the gap between germline ends came to 11 bases. Germline CDR1 SGHNT, CDR2 YYREEE (reference sequence). The CDR3 coding sequence is TGTGCCAGCAGCTCCCGGGACGGATCCTACGAGCAGTACTTC. Amino acids: CASSSRDGSYEQYF.

CDR3 sequence: CASSPPDRGSYEQYF. In DNA, the CDR3 is TGTGCCAGCAGCCCCCCGGACAGGGGTTCCTACGAGCAGTACTTC. The rearrangement joins TRBV28 to TRBJ2-7; 9 nucleotides line up with TRBD1. The length of the CDR3 is 15 residues. Germline CDR1 MDHEN, CDR2 SYDVKM. With V trimmed by 6 bases and J by 1 base, 7 bases remained unmatched.

J is TRBJ1-1 and V is TRBV10-1; perhaps TRBD1 as D (5 bases). The CDR3 loop spans 14 amino acids. Per germline, CDR1 WNHNN and CDR2 SYGVQD (reference sequence). The germline V and J ends were trimmed by 3 bases and 6 bases, with 14 bases remaining between them. Written as DNA, the CDR3 is TGCGCCAGCAGTGAAGGGTCCGGGGGAGCTGAAGCTTTCTTT. Translated: CASSEGSGGAEAFF.

The chain combines TRBV4-1 with TRBJ1-3, with D unresolved. V shed 0 bases and J shed 4 bases, with 10 bases lying between them. Germline CDR1 and CDR2: MGHRA and YSYEKL. The CDR3 is made up of 15 amino acids. CDR3 residues: CASSQDNIGGNTIYF. In nucleotides, the CDR3 is TGCGCCAGCAGCCAAGATAACATTGGCGGAAACACCATATATTTT.

The chain links TRBV5-4 to TRBJ2-2, with unresolved D. The CDR3 covers 14 residues. From germline, CDR1 is SGHNT and CDR2 YYREEE (reference sequence). Trimming cost V 6 bases and J 5 bases, with 14 bases left between them. CDR3 loop: CASIDSSRTGELFF. DNA for the CDR3: TGTGCCAGCATCGATTCGTCCAGGACCGGGGAGCTGTTTTTT.

V is TRBV4-1 and J is TRBJ2-5; D is perhaps TRBD1 or TRBD2 (6 bases each). The CDR3 has 15 residues. Trimming took 0 bases from V and 5 from J, leaving 13 bases between them. Germline V lookup: CDR1 MGHRA, CDR2 YSYEKL. The CDR3 sequence is CASSQDPKGGETQYF. The CDR3 DNA is TGCGCCAGCAGCCAAGATCCCAAGGGGGGCGAGACCCAGTACTTC.

The chain has TRBV5-1 and TRBJ2-7; no firm D call. V lost 7 bases to trimming and J lost 0 bases, with 8 bases between them. Germline V gene lookup returns CDR1 SGHRS and CDR2 YFSETQ. The CDR3 contains 12 residues. As DNA, the CDR3 is TGCGCCAGCGGCCCAAGCTCCTACGAGCAGTACTTC. It yields the protein CASGPSSYEQYF.

The V and J genes are TRBV10-3 and TRBJ2-7; TRBD2 matches at 14 bases. This CDR3 spans 15 amino acids. The junction had 4 bases not matched to a gene; V was cut back by 5 bases and J by 4 bases. Germline V gives CDR1 ENHRY, CDR2 SYGVKD. The CDR3: CAISSGTSGGYEQYF. Here the CDR3 DNA reads TGTGCCATCAGTTCCGGGACTAGCGGGGGATACGAGCAGTACTTC.

As concerns this clone: This sample includes further DNA sequences coding for the same CDR3. The CDR3 reads CASSVGIPGELFF. The CDR3 DNA sequence: TGTGCCAGCAGCGTAGGAATACCCGGGGAGCTGTTTTTT. This chain connects TRBV9 to TRBJ2-2; D ambiguous. Deletions cut 0 bases from V and 6 bases from J, with 6 bases between. The CDR3 is made up of 13 amino acids. Germline V gene lookup returns CDR1 SGDLS and CDR2 YYNGEE.

On this clone: At the DNA level, this CDR3 is encoded by other sequences in the same sample as well. DNA for the CDR3: TGTGCCAGCAGTTTACAGGGGGCTAACACTGAAGCTTTCTTT. It encodes CASSLQGANTEAFF. This chain uses TRBV27 with TRBJ1-1; 8 bases are a match to TRBD1. This CDR3 has 14 residues. Germline CDR1 is MNHEY and CDR2 is SMNVEV (reference sequence). The trim removed 2 bases at V and 2 bases at J, leaving 1 base unmatched.

The V gene is TRBV7-9, the J gene TRBJ2-1; perhaps TRBD2 as D (6 bases). CDR3 length: 14 residues. The V gene lost 8 bases and the J gene lost 2 bases, with 13 bases spanning the gap. Germline CDR1 SEHNR, CDR2 FQNEAQ (reference sequence). The CDR3 is CASAGLRTYNEQFF. For the CDR3, the DNA is TGTGCCAGCGCGGGGCTCCGGACCTACAATGAGCAGTTCTTC.

The chain combines TRBV2 with TRBJ1-2; unclear D gene. Germline CDR1 reads SNHLY; CDR2 reads FYNNEI. The V gene lost 5 bases and the J gene lost 8 bases, with 15 bases spanning the gap. The CDR3 contains 13 residues. CDR3 bases: TGTGCCAGCAGTAAGGCAGGACCGATGGGCTACACCTTC. Its protein is CASSKAGPMGYTF.

The CDR3 loop is CASSEGWYEQYF. The CDR3 nucleotides are TGCGCCAGCAGTGAGGGGTGGTACGAGCAGTACTTC. V gene TRBV10-1 combines with J gene TRBJ2-7; the D is unclear. CDR3 length equals 12 residues. Germline CDR1 and CDR2: WNHNN and SYGVQD (reference sequence). V lost 2 bases, J lost 4 bases, and 6 bases lay in between.